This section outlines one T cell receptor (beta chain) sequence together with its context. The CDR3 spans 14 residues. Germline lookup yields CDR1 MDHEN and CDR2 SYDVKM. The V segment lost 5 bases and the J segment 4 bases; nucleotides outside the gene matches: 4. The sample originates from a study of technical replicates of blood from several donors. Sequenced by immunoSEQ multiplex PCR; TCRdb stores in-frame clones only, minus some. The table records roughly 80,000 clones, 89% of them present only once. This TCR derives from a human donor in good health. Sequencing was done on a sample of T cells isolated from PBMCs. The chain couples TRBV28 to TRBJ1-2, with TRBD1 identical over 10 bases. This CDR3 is CASSLTGGSYGYTF. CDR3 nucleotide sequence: TGTGCCAGCAGTCTGACAGGGGGCTCCTATGGCTACACCTTC.